The 26 T cell receptor beta chains presented below share a single source sample, sequenced in a study of long-term antiretroviral therapy in people with HIV. Researchers ran immunoSEQ v3.0 at survey level. Clones were sequenced by immunoSEQ multiplex PCR, and TCRdb holds only the in-frame ones, with some missing. The data hold about 26,000 clones, with about 85% observed a single time. The sample in question was unsorted PBMCs, obtained 2.6 to 2.8 years after starting antiretroviral therapy. These receptor sequences come from a man aged 35-49 years with HIV.

This clone was found once. V gene TRBV9 combines with J gene TRBJ2-4; 8 bases match TRBD2. The CDR3 sequence is 16 residues long. The germline V gene encodes CDR1 SGDLS and CDR2 YYNGEE. V lost 4 bases to trimming and J lost 0 bases; unmatched junction nucleotides: 6. The CDR3 bases are TGTGCCAGCAGCTCCGGCGGGGGGATAGCCAAAAACATTCAGTACTTC. This encodes CASSSGGGIAKNIQYF.

The V gene is TRBV7-6, the J gene TRBJ2-7; D may be TRBD2 (5 bases). CDR1 SGHVS and CDR2 FNYEAQ come from the germline V gene. Trimming shortened V by 5 bases and J by 7 bases, and 12 bases separated the two germline ends. There are 12 residues in the CDR3. This CDR3 is CASSGVGREQYF. CDR3 DNA sequence: TGTGCCAGCAGCGGCGTTGGGAGAGAGCAGTACTTC.

The V call is TRBV28, the J call TRBJ1-2; 9 nucleotides agree with TRBD1. V shed 9 bases, J shed 4 bases, and the junction held 15 bases outside the gene matches. CDR1 is MDHEN and CDR2 is SYDVKM in the germline V gene. The CDR3 length is 16 residues. The chain's CDR3 is CASHPRDRVNFYGYTF. The CDR3 nucleotides are TGTGCCAGTCACCCCCGGGACAGGGTTAACTTCTATGGCTACACCTTC.

V and J are TRBV4-3 and TRBJ1-5; 9 bases agree with TRBD1. The CDR3 loop spans 16 amino acids. The germline CDR1 and CDR2 sequences are LGHNA and YSLEER. With 3 bases clipped from V and 3 bases from J, the junction kept 6 bases outside the gene matches. The CDR3 bases are TGCGCCAGCAGCCAGGACAGGGGAGCCTACAATCAGCCCCAGCATTTT. It is translated as CASSQDRGAYNQPQHF.

The V gene is TRBV27, the J gene TRBJ1-1; 8 nucleotides align to TRBD1. With 6 bases clipped from V and 5 bases from J, the junction kept 5 bases outside the gene matches. Per the germline V gene, CDR1 is MNHEY and CDR2 is SMNVEV (reference sequence). The CDR3 length is 13 residues. DNA of the CDR3: TGTGCCAGCAGGACAGGGGCGAGAACTGAAGCTTTCTTT. This sequence encodes CASRTGARTEAFF.

The chain is built from TRBV6-1 and TRBJ1-1, with unresolved D. Trimming pared 0 bases from V and 1 base from J, leaving 15 bases between. The CDR3 is 17 amino acids. CDR1 MNHNS and CDR2 SASEGT come from the germline V gene. The CDR3 coding sequence is TGTGCCAGCAGTGAAGCAGTCGGTCCAATGGGGAACACTGAAGCTTTCTTT. It specifies CASSEAVGPMGNTEAFF.

The chain couples TRBV7-9 to TRBJ1-2, with D hard to call. V lost 1 base and J lost 3, with 15 bases in between. Germline CDR1 reads SEHNR; CDR2 reads FQNEAQ (reference sequence). The CDR3 extends over 16 amino acids. The CDR3 protein is CASSLGVQTTHYGYTF. The CDR3 coding sequence is TGTGCCAGCAGCTTAGGGGTTCAGACAACGCACTATGGCTACACCTTC.

There are a few counts of this clone. The gene calls are TRBV5-4 and TRBJ2-7; the D gene is possibly TRBD1 (6 bases). The CDR3 consists of 15 residues. Trimming stripped 4 bases from V and 2 bases from J, with 16 bases between. Germline V gene lookup returns CDR1 SGHNT and CDR2 YYREEE (reference sequence). CDR3 DNA: TGTGCCAGCAGCCAAAAGGGGGACGGCACCTACGAGCAGTACTTC. This codes for CASSQKGDGTYEQYF.

The J gene is TRBJ1-1, the V gene TRBV5-1; 8 positions match TRBD1. The CDR3 runs to 17 residues. CDR1 SGHRS and CDR2 YFSETQ come from the germline V gene. The J segment lost 0 bases and the V segment lost 4 bases, leaving 11 bases of the junction unmatched. For the CDR3, the DNA is TGCGCCAGCAGCCTGTCTGGGACAGGCTTCATGAACACTGAAGCTTTCTTT. Translation: CASSLSGTGFMNTEAFF.

In its sample, this clone was seen once. The chain joins TRBV4-1 to TRBJ2-4; 9 nucleotides match TRBD1. Germline V gene sequence: CDR1 MGHRA, CDR2 YSYEKL. This CDR3 region has 13 residues. Trimming cost V 5 bases and J 7 bases; bases outside gene matches: 3. The CDR3 loop reads CASSNDRGNIQYF. The CDR3 nucleotides are TGCGCCAGCAGCAATGACAGGGGGAACATTCAGTACTTC.

The V gene is TRBV6-5, the J gene TRBJ2-1; 7 bases are shared with TRBD2. The V gene's germline CDR1 is MNHEY and CDR2 SVGAGI. V shed 8 bases and J 3 bases; nucleotides not matched to a gene: 10. The CDR3 length is 15 residues. The CDR3 region has the DNA TGTGCCAGCTTTCCAGGGCGGGAGTTCTACAATGAGCAGTTCTTC. Residues: CASFPGREFYNEQFF.

The J gene is TRBJ2-7, the V gene TRBV7-9, with 10 bases identical to TRBD2. Germline values: CDR1 SEHNR, CDR2 FQNEAQ (reference sequence). CDR3 size: 15 residues. Germline trimming cut 3 bases from V and 3 bases from J; bases unmatched to any gene: 5. As DNA, the CDR3 is TGTGCCAGCAGCTTCCAGGGGACTAGCGTCTACGAGCAGTACTTC. As protein: CASSFQGTSVYEQYF.

The table lists this clone with a few counts. The rearrangement links TRBV12-5 to TRBJ1-1; D remains ambiguous. V shed 10 bases and J shed 4 bases, with 16 bases lying between them. The CDR3 is 13 amino acids. The germline V gene encodes CDR1 LGHNT and CDR2 FRNRAP. The CDR3 reads CATLSGSGTEAFF. The CDR3 DNA follows: TGTGCTACTCTTTCGGGAAGTGGCACTGAAGCTTTCTTT.

The rearrangement joins TRBV5-1 to TRBJ1-1, with a tentative D call TRBD1 (6 bases). CDR1 is SGHRS, CDR2 YFSETQ, per germline. CDR3 length: 15 amino acids. Trimming shortened V by 0 bases and J by 4 bases, and 13 bases separated the two germline ends. CDR3 DNA: TGCGCCAGCAGCTTGGCGGGGGGCTCTAGCACTGAAGCTTTCTTT. This codes for CASSLAGGSSTEAFF.

CDR3 sequence: CASSRAGAGYF. The CDR3 DNA sequence: TGTGCCAGCAGCCGTGCTGGCGCGGGGTATTTT. The chain uses TRBV7-9 and TRBJ2-3; D might be TRBD2 (5 bases). Trimming removed 5 bases at V and 14 bases at J, with 14 bases between. This CDR3 region has 11 residues. Germline V gives CDR1 SEHNR, CDR2 FQNEAQ (reference sequence).

The rearrangement links TRBV6-5 to TRBJ2-2; TRBD2 aligns across 10 bases. The CDR3 is 13 amino acids. Trimming cost V 5 bases and J 11 bases; bases outside gene matches: 5. The germline V gene has CDR1 MNHEY and CDR2 SVGAGI. The CDR3 DNA sequence: TGTGCCAGCAGTCCAGGACTAGCGGATGAGCTGTTTTTT. Its translation: CASSPGLADELFF.

Here the CDR3 DNA reads TGTGCCAGTAGTATATTTGTCCCCAATGAGCAGTTCTTC. Amino acids: CASSIFVPNEQFF. The chain combines TRBV19 with TRBJ2-1, with D uncertain. Germline V gives CDR1 LNHDA, CDR2 SQIVND (reference sequence). Trimming removed 2 bases at V and 6 bases at J, with 8 bases between. This CDR3 spans 13 amino acids.

The rearrangement joins TRBV7-2 to TRBJ2-7; D perhaps matches TRBD2 (6 bases). Trimming took off 3 bases at V and 3 bases at J, with 6 bases between the two ends. Per germline, CDR1 SGHTA and CDR2 FQGNSA. CDR3 length: 12 residues. In DNA form, the CDR3 reads TGTGCCAGCAGCTTTAGCGGCTACGAGCAGTACTTC. As protein: CASSFSGYEQYF. Full variable domain (remainder filled in from reference TRBV7-2 and TRBJ2-7): GAGVSQSPSNKVTEKGKDVELRCDPISGHTALYWYRQSLGQGLEFLIYFQGNSAPDKSGLPSDRFSAERTGGSVSTLTIQRTQQEDSAVYLCASSFSGYEQYFGPGTRLTVT.

The chain recombines TRBV7-2 with TRBJ2-1; 7 bases fit TRBD1. The length of the CDR3 is 14 residues. CDR1 SGHTA and CDR2 FQGNSA come from the germline V gene. V lost 1 base to trimming and J lost 4 bases; unmatched junction nucleotides: 1. The CDR3 is CASSLGQGYNEQFF. The CDR3 DNA follows: TGTGCCAGCAGCTTAGGACAGGGTTACAATGAGCAGTTCTTC. Filled out from reference TRBV7-2 and TRBJ2-1, the complete variable domain reads GAGVSQSPSNKVTEKGKDVELRCDPISGHTALYWYRQSLGQGLEFLIYFQGNSAPDKSGLPSDRFSAERTGGSVSTLTIQRTQQEDSAVYLCASSLGQGYNEQFFGPGTRLTVL.

V gene TRBV28 combines with J gene TRBJ1-1, with D possibly being TRBD1 (6 bases). V lost 6 bases and J lost 5, with 16 bases in between. This CDR3 has 14 residues. Germline V CDR1 and CDR2: MDHEN, SYDVKM. In DNA, the CDR3 is TGTGCCAGCAGCAGTGGACAGCTTAGGACTGAAGCTTTCTTT. It encodes CASSSGQLRTEAFF.

The chain recombines TRBV19 with TRBJ1-5; D is uncertain. The V gene's germline CDR1 is LNHDA and CDR2 SQIVND (reference sequence). The V and J ends lost 5 bases and 0 bases respectively, with 2 bases between them. The CDR3 is 12 amino acids. CDR3 residues: CASSVSNQPQHF. CDR3 nucleotides: TGTGCCAGTAGTGTTAGCAATCAGCCCCAGCATTTT.

This chain connects TRBV15 to TRBJ2-1; no definite D call. CDR1 and CDR2 from the germline V gene are LNHNV and YYDKDF (reference sequence). Trimming took off 4 bases at V and 4 bases at J, with 11 bases between the two ends. This CDR3 is built from 14 residues. The DNA for the CDR3 is TGTGCCACCAGCAAAAACTTACCTTACAATGAGCAGTTCTTC. As protein: CATSKNLPYNEQFF.

The chain employs TRBV5-1 and TRBJ2-7, with TRBD2 matching 9 bases. The length of the CDR3 is 17 residues. V trimming: 1 base; J trimming: 4 bases; junction bases outside the gene matches: 12. Per the germline V gene, CDR1 is SGHRS and CDR2 is YFSETQ. CDR3 loop: CASSLKAIVSGGYEQYF. DNA of the CDR3: TGCGCCAGCAGCTTGAAAGCCATCGTTAGCGGGGGATACGAGCAGTACTTC.

This chain uses TRBV6-5 with TRBJ2-1, with D hard to call. Trimming stripped 10 bases from V and 0 bases from J, with 13 bases between. Germline CDR1 reads MNHEY; CDR2 reads SVGAGI. The CDR3 totals 14 residues. The CDR3 sequence: CATALLSSYNEQFF. In DNA form, the CDR3 reads TGTGCCACGGCCCTCTTGAGCTCCTACAATGAGCAGTTCTTC.

The V gene is TRBV6-5, the J gene TRBJ2-1; 7 nucleotides align to TRBD2. Trimming at V came to 8 bases and at J to 4 bases, leaving 8 bases not matched to a gene. Germline V CDR1 and CDR2: MNHEY, SVGAGI. The CDR3 extends over 14 amino acids. The CDR3 DNA reads as TGTGCCAGCCTCGGGGCGGGGGAGTACAATGAGCAGTTCTTC. Translation: CASLGAGEYNEQFF.

This clone turned up a few times. The chain is built from TRBV6-5 and TRBJ1-5; TRBD1 is a possible D gene (5 bases). The CDR3 has 15 amino acids. V was clipped by 5 bases and J by 11 bases, with 22 bases between them. The germline V gene has CDR1 MNHEY and CDR2 SVGAGI. CDR3 nucleotide sequence: TGTGCCAGCAGTCCTGAGGGCCAGGGTATTATAGCCCAGCATTTT. This sequence encodes CASSPEGQGIIAQHF.